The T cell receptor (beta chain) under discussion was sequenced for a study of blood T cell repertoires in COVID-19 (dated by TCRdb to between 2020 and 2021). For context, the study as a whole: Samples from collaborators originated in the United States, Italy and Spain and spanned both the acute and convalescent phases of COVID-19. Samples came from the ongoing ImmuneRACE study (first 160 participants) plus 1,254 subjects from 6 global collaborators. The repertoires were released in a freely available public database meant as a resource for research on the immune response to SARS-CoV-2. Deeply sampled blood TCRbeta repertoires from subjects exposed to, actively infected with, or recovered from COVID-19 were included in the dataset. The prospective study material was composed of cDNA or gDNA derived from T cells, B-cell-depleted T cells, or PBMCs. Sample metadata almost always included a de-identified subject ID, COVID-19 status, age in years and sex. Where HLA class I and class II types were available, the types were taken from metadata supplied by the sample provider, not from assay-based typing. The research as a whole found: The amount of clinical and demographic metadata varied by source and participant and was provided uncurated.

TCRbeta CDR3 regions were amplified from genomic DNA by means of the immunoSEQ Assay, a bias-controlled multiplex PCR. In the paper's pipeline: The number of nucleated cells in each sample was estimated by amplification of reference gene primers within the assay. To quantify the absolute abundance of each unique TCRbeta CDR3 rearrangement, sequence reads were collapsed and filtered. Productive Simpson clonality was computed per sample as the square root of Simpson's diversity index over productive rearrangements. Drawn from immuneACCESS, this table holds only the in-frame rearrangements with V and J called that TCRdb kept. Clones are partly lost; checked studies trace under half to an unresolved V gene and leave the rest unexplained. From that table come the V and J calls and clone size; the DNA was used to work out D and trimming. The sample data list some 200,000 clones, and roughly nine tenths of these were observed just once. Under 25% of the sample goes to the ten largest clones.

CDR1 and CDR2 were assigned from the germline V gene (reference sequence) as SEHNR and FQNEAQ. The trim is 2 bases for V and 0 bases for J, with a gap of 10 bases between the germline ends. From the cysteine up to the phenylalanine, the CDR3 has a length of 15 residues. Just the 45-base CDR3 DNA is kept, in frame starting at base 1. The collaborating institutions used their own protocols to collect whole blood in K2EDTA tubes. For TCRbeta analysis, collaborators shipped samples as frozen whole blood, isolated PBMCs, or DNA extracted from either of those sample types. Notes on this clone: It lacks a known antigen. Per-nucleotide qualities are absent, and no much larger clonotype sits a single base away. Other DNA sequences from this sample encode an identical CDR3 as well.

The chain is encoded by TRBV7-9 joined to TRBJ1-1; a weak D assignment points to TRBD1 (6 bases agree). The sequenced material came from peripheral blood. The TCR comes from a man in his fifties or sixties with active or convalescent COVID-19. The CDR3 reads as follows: CASSLLGQMNTEAFF. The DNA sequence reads TGTGCCAGCAGCTTACTAGGACAGATGAACACTGAAGCTTTCTTT.